The sequence of this TCR beta chain was determined in a study of shared clonotypes between healthy human individuals (dated by TCRdb to 2020 to 2021). In the study overall: The cohort included a few men and a couple of women between 18 and 49 years of age. For each donor, CD4 naive and CD4 memory were each given three plates, CD8 naive was given two plates, and CD8 memory was given one plate. The study deeply sequenced blood TCR repertoires of several healthy adults to estimate repertoire size and the extent of clonotype sharing between individuals. Different laboratories and diverse techniques were used to prepare libraries and sequence TCR repertoires, to increase sequencing depth and limit assay-specific biases. Each donor's leukapheresis produced roughly between roughly 0.85 and 9 billion PBMCs. Beyond this particular receptor, the publication reports: About 5% of naive CD4, roughly 3.6% of naive CD8, 2.3% of memory CD4, and approximately 0.39% of memory CD8 clonotypes were shared across several donors. Based on pairwise subsampling, the degree of clonotype sharing among donors was expected to be affected by sequencing depth. Naive subsets generally had larger estimated clonotype richness than memory subsets did. Even with the large sequencing depth, rarefaction of the sorted-subset datasets indicated that sequencing was incomplete. The genetic and exposure-history diversity represented was limited by the small number of donors. Sampling was restricted to blood, and TCR repertoires in tissues likely differ from the TCR repertoires found in blood. Compared with non-shared clonotypes, the clonotypes found in all four sorted-subset donors had higher generation probabilities.

The donors were healthy, HIV-negative adults with no recently reported acute infections or vaccinations. Every donor was a Caucasian adult living in Nashville, Tennessee, USA. CD4+ T cells were enriched by magnetic negative selection; naive cells were then positively selected on CD45RA, and the negative fraction formed the memory subset. After blood collection by leukapheresis, PBMCs were isolated using Ficoll-Histopaque density gradient centrifugation and then cryopreserved in the vapor phase of liquid nitrogen. Purity and quantity of every magnetically sorted T cell population were checked by analytical flow cytometry. Genomic DNA was isolated from each sorted fraction and quantified by UV absorbance on a Nanodrop 2000c. As to this clone: Its antigen is still unknown. One base away there is no much larger clone; base qualities are not given.

Using the deep immunoSEQ assay, multiplex PCR amplified TCR CDR3 regions from genomic DNA. Extracted genomic DNA from each cell subset was spread evenly across all wells of several immunoSEQ 96-well plates, with each plate serving as a replicate. For sorted subsets, each replicate PCR was loaded with 200 to 250 ng genomic DNA, equivalent to about 30,000 T cell genomes. Purified libraries were measured with a Qubit 3.0 fluorometer, size-checked on a Bioanalyzer 2100, and measured again with the KAPA Library Quantification kit. Every immunoSEQ 96-well plate was sequenced on a dedicated single-read 150-cycle Illumina NextSeq 550 flow cell. The paper's processing steps were these. Because the immunoSEQ output included only junctional sequences and no quality scores, the filtering could not be the same as the filtering used for full-length reads. Sequences were annotated with PyIR, a Python wrapper for IgBLAST v1.9, using IMGT germline references to assign V/J genes and CDR3. Reads with weak V/J assignments (E-value above 1e-6), missing CDR3, stop codons, out-of-frame junctions, or ambiguous translated residues were removed. V3J clonotypes were defined by identical inferred V gene, J gene, and CDR3 amino acid sequence. Percentage overlap between repertoires was computed as shared unique clonotypes divided by the size of the smaller repertoire. Repertoire richness was assessed with RTK rarefaction, the Chao1 estimator, and Recon v2.1 estimates of unobserved clonotypes. Generation probabilities were computed with OLGA for all TCRbeta clonotypes obtained by the gDNA method from several donors. Held by TCRdb, this immuneACCESS table contains in-frame sequences only and omits some clones. Under half of the omission traces to an unresolved V gene where checked; the cause of the rest is unknown. V and J calls and clone size are given by that table; D and trimming were obtained from the DNA. This sample comprises some 2,400,000 clones, roughly 95% of them detected only once. The ten largest clones represent approximately 0.13% of the sample.

Trimming costs V 1 base and J 3 bases, and their ends lie 15 bases apart. CDR1 is given as SGHNT and CDR2 as YENEEA, both from the germline V gene. Counted from cysteine to phenylalanine, this CDR3 has 17 amino acids. CDR3 DNA is the only sequence kept; it has 51 bases, read in frame from the first base. The TCR sequence derives from a young man in good health. The sample comprised naive CD4+ T cells sorted from blood. Explained via the paper, the cell subset or site label denotes: CD45RA+ positively selected. The rearranged segments are TRBV11-3 and TRBJ2-2; a confident D gene designation cannot be given. CDR3 loop: CASSLGDANDYTGELFF. The nucleotide sequence reads as follows: TGTGCCAGCAGCTTAGGAGACGCCAATGATTACACCGGGGAGCTGTTTTTT.